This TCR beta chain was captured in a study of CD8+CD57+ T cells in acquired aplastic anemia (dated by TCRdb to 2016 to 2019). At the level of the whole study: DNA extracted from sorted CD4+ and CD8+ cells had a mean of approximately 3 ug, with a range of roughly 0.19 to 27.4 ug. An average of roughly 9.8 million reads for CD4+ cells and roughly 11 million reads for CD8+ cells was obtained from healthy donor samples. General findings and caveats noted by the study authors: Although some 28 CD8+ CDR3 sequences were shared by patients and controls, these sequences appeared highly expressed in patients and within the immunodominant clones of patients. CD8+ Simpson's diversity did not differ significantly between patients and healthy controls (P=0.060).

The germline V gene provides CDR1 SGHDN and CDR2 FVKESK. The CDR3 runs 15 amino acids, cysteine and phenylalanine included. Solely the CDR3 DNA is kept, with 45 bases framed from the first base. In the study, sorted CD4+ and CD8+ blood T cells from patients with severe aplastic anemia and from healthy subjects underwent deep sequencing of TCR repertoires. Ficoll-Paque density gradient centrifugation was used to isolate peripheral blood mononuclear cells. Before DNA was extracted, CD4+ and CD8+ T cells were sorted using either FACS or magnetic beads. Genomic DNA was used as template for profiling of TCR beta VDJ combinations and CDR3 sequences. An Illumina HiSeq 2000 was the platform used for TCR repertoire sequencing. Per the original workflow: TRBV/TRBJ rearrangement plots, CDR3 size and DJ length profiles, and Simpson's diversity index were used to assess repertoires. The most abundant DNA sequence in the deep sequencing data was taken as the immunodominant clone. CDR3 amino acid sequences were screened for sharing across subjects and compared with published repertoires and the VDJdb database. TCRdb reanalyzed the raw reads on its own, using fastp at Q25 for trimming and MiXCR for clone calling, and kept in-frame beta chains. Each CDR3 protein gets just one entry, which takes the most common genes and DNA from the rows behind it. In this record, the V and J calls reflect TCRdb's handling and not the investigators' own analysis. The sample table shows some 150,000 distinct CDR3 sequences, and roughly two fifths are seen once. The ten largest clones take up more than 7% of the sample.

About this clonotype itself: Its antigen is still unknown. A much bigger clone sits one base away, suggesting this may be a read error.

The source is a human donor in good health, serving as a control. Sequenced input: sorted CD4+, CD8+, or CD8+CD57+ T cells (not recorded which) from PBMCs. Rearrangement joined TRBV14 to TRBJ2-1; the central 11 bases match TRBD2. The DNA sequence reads TGTGCCAGCAGCCCAGGGACTAGCGGATACAATGAGCAGTCCTTC. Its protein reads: CASSPGTSGYNEQSF.